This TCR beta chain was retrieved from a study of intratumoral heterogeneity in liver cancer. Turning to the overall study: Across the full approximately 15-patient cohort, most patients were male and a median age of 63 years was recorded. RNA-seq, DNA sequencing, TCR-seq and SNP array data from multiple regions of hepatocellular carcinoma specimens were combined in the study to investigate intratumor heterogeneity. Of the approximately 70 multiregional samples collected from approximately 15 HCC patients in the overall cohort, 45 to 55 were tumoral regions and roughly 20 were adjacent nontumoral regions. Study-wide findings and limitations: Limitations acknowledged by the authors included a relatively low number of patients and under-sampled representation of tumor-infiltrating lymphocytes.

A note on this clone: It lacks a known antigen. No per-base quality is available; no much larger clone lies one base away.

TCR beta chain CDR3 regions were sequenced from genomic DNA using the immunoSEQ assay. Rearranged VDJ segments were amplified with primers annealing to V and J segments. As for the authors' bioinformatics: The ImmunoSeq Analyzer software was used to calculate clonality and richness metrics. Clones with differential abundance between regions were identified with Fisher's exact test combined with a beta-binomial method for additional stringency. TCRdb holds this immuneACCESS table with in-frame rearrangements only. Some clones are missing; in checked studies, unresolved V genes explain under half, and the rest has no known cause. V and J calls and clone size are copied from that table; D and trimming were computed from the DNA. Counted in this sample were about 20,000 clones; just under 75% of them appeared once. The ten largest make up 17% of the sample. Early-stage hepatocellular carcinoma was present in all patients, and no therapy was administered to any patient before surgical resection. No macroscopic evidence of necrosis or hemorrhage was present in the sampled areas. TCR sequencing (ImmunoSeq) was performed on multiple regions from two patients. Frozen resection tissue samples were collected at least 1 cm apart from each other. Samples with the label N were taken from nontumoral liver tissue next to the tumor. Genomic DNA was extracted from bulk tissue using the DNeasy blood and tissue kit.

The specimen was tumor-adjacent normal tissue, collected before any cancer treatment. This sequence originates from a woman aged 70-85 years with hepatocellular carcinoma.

Read as DNA, the sequence is TGTGCCAGCAACGTTGGTAACAATGAGCAGTTCTTC. This codes for CASNVGNNEQFF. The chain links TRBV3-1 (or the pseudogene TRBV3-2) with TRBJ2-1, with the D gene not confidently named. CDR1 is given as LGHDT and CDR2 as YNNKEL, both from the germline V gene (reference sequence). The junction carries 9 bases between V and J, which are trimmed by 7 bases and 5 bases respectively. Including the terminal cysteine and phenylalanine, the CDR3 comprises 12 residues. Only the CDR3 region is kept as DNA, spanning 36 bases read in frame from base 1.